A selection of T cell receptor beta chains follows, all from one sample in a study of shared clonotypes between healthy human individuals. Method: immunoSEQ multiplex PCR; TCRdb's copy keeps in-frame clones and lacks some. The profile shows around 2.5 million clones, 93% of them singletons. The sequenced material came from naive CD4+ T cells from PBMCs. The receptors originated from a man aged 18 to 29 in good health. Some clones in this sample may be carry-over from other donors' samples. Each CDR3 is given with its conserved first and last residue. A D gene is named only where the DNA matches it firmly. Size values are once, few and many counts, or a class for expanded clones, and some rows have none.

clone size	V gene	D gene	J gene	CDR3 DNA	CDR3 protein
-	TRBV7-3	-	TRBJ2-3	TGTGCCAGCAGCTACACAGGACCCCTACGCCCGGGCACGCAGTATTTT	CASSYTGPLRPGTQYF
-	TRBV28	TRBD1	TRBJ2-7	TGTGCCAGCAGTCGGCCCGCCGGGACAGCCTACGAGCAGTACTTC	CASSRPAGTAYEQYF
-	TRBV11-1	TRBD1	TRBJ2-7	TGTGCCAGCAGCCATCTAGGGGGACAGGGGATCTACGAGCAGTACTTC	CASSHLGGQGIYEQYF
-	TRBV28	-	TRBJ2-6	TGTGCCGGCAGCGGCGTCGGGGCCAACGTCCTGACTTTC	CAGSGVGANVLTF
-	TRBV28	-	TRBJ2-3	TGTGCCAGCAGTTTATGGCAGGGACGAGCAGATACGCAGTATTTT	CASSLWQGRADTQYF
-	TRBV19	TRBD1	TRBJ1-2	TGTGCCAGTACCCTTACAGGGGACTATGGCTACACCTTC	CASTLTGDYGYTF
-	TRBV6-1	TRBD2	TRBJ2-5	TGTGCCAGCAGTGAAAGTAGCGGGAATACGGCAGGGACCCAGTACTTC	CASSESSGNTAGTQYF
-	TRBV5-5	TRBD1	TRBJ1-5	TGTGCCAGCAGCCCGTGGACAGGGCGGGACAATCAGCCCCAGCATTTT	CASSPWTGRDNQPQHF
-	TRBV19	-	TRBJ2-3	TGTGCCAGTAGTATTGGCCGAAAAACAGATACGCAGTATTTT	CASSIGRKTDTQYF
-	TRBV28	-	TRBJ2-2	TGTGCCAGCAGACCCCCTAGGGGTCGACTCGGGGAGCTGTTTTTT	CASRPPRGRLGELFF
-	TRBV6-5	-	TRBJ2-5	TGTGCCGCAACGGATCGGTGGACCCAGTACTTC	CAATDRWTQYF
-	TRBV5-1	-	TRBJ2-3	TGCGCCAGCAGCTTGGCCGGGACACAAGGAGATACGCAGTATTTT	CASSLAGTQGDTQYF
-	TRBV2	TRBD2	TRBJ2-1	TGTGCCAGCAGTTCACTAGCGGGAGGGGACAATGAGCAGTTCTTC	CASSSLAGGDNEQFF
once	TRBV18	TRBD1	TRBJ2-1	TGTGCCAGCTCACCATTACGGGGACAGGGTCCAGGTGAGCAGTTCTTC	CASSPLRGQGPGEQFF
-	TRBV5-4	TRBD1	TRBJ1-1	TGTGCCACTACTACAGGGGGCGCCGGCCGGGCCCTGAACACTGAAGCTTTCTTT	CATTTGGAGRALNTEAFF
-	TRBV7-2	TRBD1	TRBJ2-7	TGTGCCAGCAGCTTGCATGACAGGGGAAACTACGAGCAGTACTTC	CASSLHDRGNYEQYF
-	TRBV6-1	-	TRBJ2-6	TGTGCCAGCGGAGCCCCCTCTGGGGCCAACGTCCTGACTTTC	CASGAPSGANVLTF
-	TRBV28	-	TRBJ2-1	TGTGCCAGCAGTCGCGCTTCCAATGAGCAGTTCTTC	CASSRASNEQFF
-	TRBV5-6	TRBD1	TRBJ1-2	TGTGCCAGCAGCTTGGGGGGACAGCACTATGGCTACACCTTC	CASSLGGQHYGYTF